The clone carrying this T cell receptor (beta chain) was counted a single time. These data originate in a study of Ad26.COV2.S vaccination and SARS-CoV-2 variants. This sample's treatment: some 19 received Ad26.COV2.S at low or high dose, single or two shots; about 5 received placebo; per-sample allocation not given. Sample collection was performed on day 63 after the first vaccine or placebo injection. V dropped 1 base and J dropped 6 bases, with 11 bases sitting between them. From germline, CDR1 is SGHVS and CDR2 FQNEAQ. The CDR3 is 14 residues long. TCRdb's table, derived via immunoSEQ multiplex PCR, lists solely in-frame clones and lacks some. The sample shows about 440,000 clones, 90% of them seen only once.

The source material was peripheral blood, sampled in a trial of Ad26.COV2.S vaccine versus placebo. The chain combines TRBV7-8 with TRBJ2-3, with a weak D call TRBD1 (6 bases). This sequence originates from a person aged 18 to 65 who received the Ad26.COV2.S COVID-19 vaccine or a placebo. The CDR3 protein is CASSLDRVVDTQYF. In DNA form, the CDR3 reads TGTGCCAGCAGCTTAGACAGGGTGGTTGATACGCAGTATTTT. The full variable domain, in which reference TRBV7-8 and TRBJ2-3 provide the parts outside the CDR3, is GAGVSQSPRYKVAKRGQDVALRCDPISGHVSLFWYQQALGQGPEFLTYFQNEAQLDKSGLPSDRFFAERPEGSVSTLKIQRTQQEDSAVYLCASSLDRVVDTQYFGPGTRLTVL.